This T cell receptor beta chain emerged from a study of T cell repertoires in cytomegalovirus infection. Each CDR3 protein gets one entry after TCRdb re-called the reads with MiXCR. Of fewer than 1,000,000 distinct CDR3 sequences in the sample, approximately 30% were seen once. CDR3 length equals 13 residues. With 6 bases removed from V and 7 bases from J, the gap between germline ends came to 13 bases. The table lists this clonotype with a few counts. Antigen: not known. The sample in question was cultured CD8+ T cells from PBMCs, obtained from culture after CMV antigen stimulation. The clonotype was recovered from a human donor in good health (CMV status not recorded). Some clones in this sample may be carry-over from other donors' samples. J is TRBJ2-1 and V is TRBV12-3 or TRBV12-4, with D possibly being TRBD2 (6 bases). The DNA of the CDR3 is TGTGCCAGCAGCCGGTGGGGGGAGAATGAGCAGTTCTTC. It yields the protein CASSRWGENEQFF.